Shown below are 10 T cell receptor beta chains from a single sample sequenced in a study of CD8 T cells in ankylosing spondylitis. A single record per CDR3 protein comes from TCRdb applying MiXCR to the 5' RACE reads. Of 270,000 or so distinct CDR3 sequences in the sample, 15% to 20% were seen once. The sequencing input was blood, either unsorted or a sorted T cell fraction (not recorded which). The receptors originated from a male donor with ankylosing spondylitis or in good health (not recorded which).

There are many counts of this clonotype. The chain combines TRBV20-1 with TRBJ2-4; D is tentatively TRBD1 or TRBD2 (5 bases each). Germline V gene lookup returns CDR1 DFQATT and CDR2 SNEGSKA (reference sequence). The CDR3 spans 12 residues. With 3 bases removed from V and 8 bases from J, the gap between germline ends came to 11 bases. CDR3 in DNA: TGCAGTGCTAGGTGGCAGGGAGACATTCAGTACTTC. This encodes CSARWQGDIQYF.

This clonotype was observed a handful of times. The chain combines TRBV5-4 with TRBJ2-4; tentative D call: TRBD2 (6 bases). The CDR3 extends over 17 amino acids. V lost 0 bases and J lost 0, with 13 bases in between. The germline V gene encodes CDR1 SGHNT and CDR2 YYREEE (reference sequence). CDR3 DNA sequence: TGTGCCAGCAGCTTGGAAAGCGGGCGGATAGCCAAAAACATTCAGTACTTC. It yields the protein CASSLESGRIAKNIQYF.

This chain connects TRBV28 to TRBJ2-7; TRBD2 agrees at 11 bases. J lost 0 bases, V lost 3 bases, and 4 bases had no gene match. The germline V gene encodes CDR1 MDHEN and CDR2 SYDVKM. This CDR3 spans 16 amino acids. CDR3 coding DNA: TGTGCCAGCAGTTTTCTAACTAGCGGGAGCTCCTACGAGCAGTACTTC. This gives the protein CASSFLTSGSSYEQYF.

The rearrangement uses TRBV5-1 and TRBJ1-2; D not resolved. V gave up 0 bases and J gave up 5 bases, with 5 bases separating them. This CDR3 has 12 residues. The germline CDR1 and CDR2 sequences are SGHRS and YFSETQ. CDR3 sequence reads: CASSLDGYGYTF. In nucleotides, the CDR3 is TGCGCCAGCAGCTTGGATGGATATGGCTACACCTTC. The variable domain in full, completed from reference TRBV5-1 and TRBJ1-2, reads KAGVTQTPRYLIKTRGQQVTLSCSPISGHRSVSWYQQTPGQGLQFLFEYFSETQRNKGNFPGRFSGRQFSNSRSEMNVSTLELGDSALYLCASSLDGYGYTFGSGTRLTVV.

This clonotype was counted only a few times. The chain has TRBV12-3 or TRBV12-4 and TRBJ2-1; D may match TRBD1 or TRBD2 (5 bases each). Deletions cut 6 bases from V and 6 bases from J, with 18 bases between. The CDR3 runs to 15 residues. CDR3: CASRHPGTPRNEQFF. The DNA for the CDR3 is TGTGCCAGCAGACACCCCGGGACCCCGCGCAATGAGCAGTTCTTC.

The genes are TRBV27 and TRBJ2-1, with D unclear. Germline assignment: CDR1 MNHEY and CDR2 SMNVEV (reference sequence). With 2 bases removed from V and 5 bases from J, the gap between germline ends came to 7 bases. The CDR3 totals 13 residues. The CDR3 protein is CASSLSSNNEQFF. DNA for the CDR3: TGTGCCAGCAGTTTAAGTTCCAACAATGAGCAGTTCTTC.

This clonotype was observed a handful of times. The chain has TRBV25-1 and TRBJ2-5; the D is unclear. Germline CDR1 reads MGHDK; CDR2 reads SYGVNS. There are 11 residues in the CDR3. V lost 4 bases and J lost 9, with 9 bases in between. CDR3 coding DNA: TGTGCCAGCAGTGCGAAGCTGGCCCAGTACTTC. Its protein is CASSAKLAQYF.

This chain links TRBV6-1 with TRBJ1-6; a weak D match, TRBD1 (5 bases). V was pared by 3 bases and J by 0 bases, with 21 bases between. This CDR3 region has 20 residues. In germline, CDR1 is MNHNS, CDR2 SASEGT. CDR3 sequence reads: CASSDHDRYLSSSYNSPLHF. The CDR3 DNA sequence: TGTGCCAGCAGTGATCACGACAGATACCTTTCGAGCTCCTATAATTCACCCCTCCACTTT.

J is TRBJ2-7 and V is TRBV12-3 or TRBV12-4; TRBD1 might be the D (5 bases). This CDR3 region has 12 residues. V was clipped by 5 bases and J by 7 bases, with 12 bases between them. CDR3 sequence reads: CASSMGLGEQYF. CDR3 DNA sequence: TGTGCCAGCAGTATGGGGCTGGGGGAGCAGTACTTC.

This clonotype has a count of ten or more. The chain combines TRBV7-3 with TRBJ2-5; D may be TRBD2 (6 bases). Per germline, CDR1 SGHTA and CDR2 FQGTGA. This CDR3 is built from 15 residues. Trimming removed 4 bases at V and 2 bases at J, with 14 bases between. The CDR3 spells CASSSTPRGQETQYF. The CDR3, as DNA: TGTGCCAGCAGCTCAACCCCGCGGGGACAAGAGACCCAGTACTTC.